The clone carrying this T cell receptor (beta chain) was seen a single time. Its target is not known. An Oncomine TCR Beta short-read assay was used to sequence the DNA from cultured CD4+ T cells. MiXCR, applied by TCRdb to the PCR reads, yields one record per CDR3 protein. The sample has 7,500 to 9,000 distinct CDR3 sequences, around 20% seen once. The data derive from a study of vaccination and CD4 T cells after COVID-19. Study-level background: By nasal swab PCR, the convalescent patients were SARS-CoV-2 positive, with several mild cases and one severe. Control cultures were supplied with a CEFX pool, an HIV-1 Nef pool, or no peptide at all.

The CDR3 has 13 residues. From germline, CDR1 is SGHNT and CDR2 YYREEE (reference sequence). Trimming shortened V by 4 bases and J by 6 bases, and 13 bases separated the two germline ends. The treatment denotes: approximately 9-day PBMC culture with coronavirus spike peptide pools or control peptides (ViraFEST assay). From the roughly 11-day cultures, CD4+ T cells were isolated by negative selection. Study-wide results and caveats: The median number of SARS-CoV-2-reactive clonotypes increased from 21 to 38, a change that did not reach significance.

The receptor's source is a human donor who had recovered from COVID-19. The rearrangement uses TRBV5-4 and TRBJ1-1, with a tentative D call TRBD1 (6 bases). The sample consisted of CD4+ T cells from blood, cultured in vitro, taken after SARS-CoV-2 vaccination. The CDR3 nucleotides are TGTGCCAGCAGCCCCCAGGGGAGGTCTGAAGCTTTCTTT. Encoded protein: CASSPQGRSEAFF.